These T cell receptor beta chains were read from a single sample in a study of shared clonotypes between healthy human individuals. Measured with immunoSEQ multiplex PCR; TCRdb has only the in-frame clones, and not every one. The repertoire holds about 1 million clones, with about 75% as singletons. The source material was memory CD4+ T cells sorted from blood. Receptors originate from a man younger than 30 in good health. Both conserved end residues are part of each CDR3. Rows may omit the clone size; those that give it use once, few, many or a size class.

>TRBJ2-3|TRBV18|NA
CASSPPAGGPDTQYF
>TRBJ1-2|TRBV5-1|NA
CASTQAAGLNYGYTF
>TRBJ2-7|TRBV10-2|NA
CASSRLAGYEQYF
>TRBJ2-6|TRBV19|few
CASSIQRGKAGANVLTF
>TRBJ2-7|TRBV4-1|NA
CASSPRGRTSYEQYF
>TRBJ1-6|TRBV7-9|NA
CASSLSASRGNSPLHF
>TRBJ2-7|TRBV4-3|NA
CASSPIVGYEQYF
>TRBJ1-1|TRBV6-1|once
CASSLVRLTEAFF
>TRBJ2-1|TRBV28|NA
CASSLLAGGNNEQFF
>TRBJ2-7|TRBV6-5|NA
CASSYAIGTGEYEQYF
>TRBJ1-2|TRBV30|NA
CAWRHGSGGYTF
>TRBJ1-2|TRBV19|NA
CASSRRGDYGYTF
>TRBJ2-7|TRBV7-3|NA
CASSLYRPTSGKPYEQYF
>TRBJ1-3|TRBV19|NA
CASSSTGGLSGNTIYF
>TRBJ2-3|TRBV4-3|NA
CASSQDLGSSSTDTQYF
>TRBJ2-2|TRBV5-6|NA
CASSPGLLTGELFF